The 22 T cell receptor beta chains reported below all come from one sample, sequenced in a study of blood T cell repertoires in COVID-19. Some clones are missing from TCRdb's copy, which holds only in-frame ones; the method was immunoSEQ multiplex PCR. Altogether tens of thousands of clones are present, 75% to 85% being singletons, with the ten largest covering 25% to 30%. Source material: peripheral blood. These receptors originate from an elderly woman with acute or convalescent COVID-19.

This chain uses TRBV19 with TRBJ1-2; maybe TRBD1 (6 bases). V was cut by 4 bases and J by 4 bases, with 10 bases left in between. The germline V gene encodes CDR1 LNHDA and CDR2 SQIVND (reference sequence). The CDR3 has 13 amino acids. CDR3 residues: CASSSQGFYGYTF. Here the CDR3 DNA reads TGTGCCAGTAGTAGTCAGGGGTTCTATGGCTACACCTTC.

This chain uses TRBV11-2 with TRBJ2-3; 11 positions agree with TRBD2. This CDR3 region has 19 residues. After removal of 10 bases from V and 4 bases from J, the junction contained 22 bases not matched to a gene. The germline V gene encodes CDR1 SGHAT and CDR2 FQNNGV. The CDR3 is CAITRAPDVSGREADTQYF. In nucleotides, the CDR3 is TGTGCCATCACACGGGCCCCGGACGTTAGCGGGAGGGAGGCAGATACGCAGTATTTT.

This clone was recorded a few times. V gene TRBV28 combines with J gene TRBJ1-5; 11 bases are a match to TRBD1. The CDR3 loop spans 14 amino acids. Per germline, CDR1 MDHEN and CDR2 SYDVKM. The V and J ends lost 6 bases and 5 bases, in that order; junction bases with no gene match: 3. CDR3 sequence reads: CASRGQGDYQPQHF. For the CDR3, the DNA is TGTGCCAGCAGGGGACAGGGGGACTATCAGCCCCAGCATTTT.

The chain recombines TRBV4-2 with TRBJ2-5, with 11 nucleotides matching TRBD1. The germline gives CDR1 LGHNA, CDR2 YNFKEQ. The CDR3 loop spans 15 amino acids. J gave up 6 bases and V 1 base, and 4 bases lay outside the gene matches. In DNA form, the CDR3 reads TGTGCCAGCAGCCAAGGGACAGGGGGCGGGAAGACCCAGTACTTC. Protein sequence: CASSQGTGGGKTQYF.

The chain links TRBV6-5 to TRBJ2-7; unclear D gene. The V end was cut by 5 bases, the J end by 1 base, with 9 bases between. The CDR3 contains 13 residues. Germline V gene sequence: CDR1 MNHEY, CDR2 SVGAGI. The CDR3 sequence is CASSLYRSYEQYF. In DNA form, the CDR3 reads TGTGCCAGCAGTCTTTACAGATCCTACGAGCAGTACTTC.

V gene TRBV6-6 combines with J gene TRBJ2-7, with D maybe TRBD2 (5 bases). V was trimmed by 4 bases and J by 4 bases, leaving 11 bases between them. The CDR3 is 13 residues long. Germline CDR1 MNHNY, CDR2 SVGAGI (reference sequence). Written as DNA, the CDR3 is TGTGCCAGCAGTTTTAGGACTTTATACGAGCAGTACTTC. Its translation: CASSFRTLYEQYF.

The gene calls are TRBV11-3 and TRBJ1-3; D not resolved. The V and J ends lost 3 bases and 0 bases respectively, with 9 bases between them. CDR1 and CDR2 from the germline V gene are SGHNT and YENEEA. This CDR3 comprises 15 residues. In nucleotides, the CDR3 is TGTGCCAGCAGCTTGCAGGCCGACTCTGGAAACACCATATATTTT. Translating gives CASSLQADSGNTIYF.

The chain uses TRBV3-1 (or the pseudogene TRBV3-2) and TRBJ1-2; D unclear. Trimming took 0 bases from V and 8 from J, leaving 10 bases between them. The CDR3 loop spans 13 amino acids. The germline V gene encodes CDR1 LGHDT and CDR2 YNNKEL (reference sequence). The CDR3 region is CASSQDEARGYTF. The CDR3 coding sequence is TGTGCCAGCAGCCAAGATGAGGCGCGGGGCTACACCTTC.

This clone showed up just once. The chain employs TRBV30 and TRBJ2-3; D may be TRBD2 (6 bases). Germline CDR1 reads GTSNPN; CDR2 reads SVGIG (reference sequence). V was cut by 1 base and J by 7 bases, with 18 bases left in between. The CDR3 spans 15 residues. In nucleotides, the CDR3 is TGTGCCTGGAGTGGGGGACTCCCCGGGACTTATACGCAGTATTTT. The encoded protein is CAWSGGLPGTYTQYF.

The chain carries TRBV6-6 and TRBJ2-1, with D possibly TRBD1 on 6 matching bases. This CDR3 is 14 amino acids long. The germline V gene has CDR1 MNHNY and CDR2 SVGAGI (reference sequence). Trimming pared 8 bases from V and 1 base from J, leaving 12 bases between. The chain's CDR3 is CASGSGASYNEQFF. The CDR3 nucleotides read TGTGCCAGCGGTTCAGGGGCATCCTACAATGAGCAGTTCTTC.

This sequence joins TRBV5-1 and TRBJ2-1; 8 nucleotides agree with TRBD2. The CDR3 has 15 amino acids. Unmatched junction bases numbered 6, after V lost 0 bases and J lost 7 bases. Germline V CDR1 and CDR2: SGHRS, YFSETQ. The CDR3 spells CASSLAVSGVNEQFF. The CDR3 DNA follows: TGCGCCAGCAGCTTGGCGGTTAGCGGGGTTAATGAGCAGTTCTTC.

The rearrangement links TRBV18 to TRBJ2-5, with TRBD2 matching over 14 bases. V gave up 1 base and J gave up 2 bases; unmatched junction bases: 3. The CDR3 is 17 residues long. Germline lookup yields CDR1 KGHSH and CDR2 LQKENI. The CDR3 region has the DNA TGTGCCAGCTCACCACGAGGACTAGCGGGGGGTCAAGAGACCCAGTACTTC. This gives the protein CASSPRGLAGGQETQYF.

The chain carries TRBV7-9 and TRBJ1-3, with D possibly matching TRBD1 (6 bases). Germline CDR1 is SEHNR and CDR2 is FQNEAQ (reference sequence). The V end was cut by 5 bases, the J end by 4 bases, with 12 bases between. The CDR3 consists of 14 residues. CDR3 sequence: CASSQGSIGNTIYF. Here the CDR3 DNA reads TGTGCCAGCAGCCAGGGGAGCATCGGAAACACCATATATTTT.

This clone appeared a single time. The chain is built from TRBV7-9 and TRBJ2-5; the match to TRBD1 covers 10 bases. CDR1 is SEHNR, CDR2 FQNEAQ, per germline (reference sequence). V shed 5 bases and J 6 bases; nucleotides not matched to a gene: 12. This CDR3 has 16 residues. CDR3 sequence reads: CASSEIGTGAVKTQYF. In DNA form, the CDR3 reads TGTGCCAGCAGCGAGATAGGGACAGGGGCGGTAAAGACCCAGTACTTC.

The rearrangement uses TRBV3-1 (or the pseudogene TRBV3-2) and TRBJ2-5; D may be TRBD2 (6 bases). V lost 3 bases, J lost 12 bases, and 14 bases lay in between. Germline V gene data show CDR1 as LGHDT and CDR2 as YNNKEL (reference sequence). CDR3 length equals 12 residues. CDR3 coding DNA: TGTGCCAGCAGCCATGGGGACTCCCCGAAGTACTTC. Its translation is CASSHGDSPKYF.

The chain carries TRBV11-2 and TRBJ1-5; TRBD1 agrees at 11 bases. Germline CDR1 is SGHAT and CDR2 is FQNNGV. The CDR3 is 14 amino acids. J gave up 6 bases and V 5 bases, and 3 bases lay outside the gene matches. The CDR3 spells CASSRDRGGQPQHF. The CDR3 DNA reads as TGTGCCAGCAGCAGGGACAGGGGGGGTCAGCCCCAGCATTTT.

The chain recombines TRBV28 with TRBJ2-6; TRBD1 matches at 8 bases. Trimming cost V 6 bases and J 2 bases; bases outside gene matches: 3. The CDR3 is made up of 15 amino acids. The germline V gene has CDR1 MDHEN and CDR2 SYDVKM. CDR3 sequence (DNA): TGTGCCAGCAGGGTACAGGGGGCTGGGGCCAACGTCCTGACTTTC. It yields the protein CASRVQGAGANVLTF. The variable domain in full, completed from reference TRBV28 and TRBJ2-6, reads DVKVTQSSRYLVKRTGEKVFLECVQDMDHENMFWYRQDPGLGLRLIYFSYDVKMKEKGDIPEGYSVSREKKERFSLILESASTNQTSMYLCASRVQGAGANVLTFGAGSRLTVL.

To note about this clone: The junction departs from the called germline gene at one end, perhaps through a read error. This sequence joins TRBV13 and TRBJ2-3; tentative D call: TRBD1 (6 bases). CDR1 PRHDT and CDR2 FYEKMQ come from the germline V gene (reference sequence). The CDR3 is made up of 15 amino acids. CDR3 coding DNA: TGTGCCAGCAGCATACGGGGCAGGGGAAAAGATACGCAGTGTTTT. This gives the protein CASSIRGRGKDTQCF.

The chain combines TRBV19 with TRBJ2-5, with D tentatively TRBD1 (6 bases). CDR1 LNHDA and CDR2 SQIVND come from the germline V gene (reference sequence). The CDR3 has 13 residues. Trimming pared 6 bases from V and 5 bases from J, leaving 13 bases between. The CDR3 nucleotides are TGTGCCAGTAGCCAGGGGCATTTGGAGACCCAGTACTTC. Its protein product is CASSQGHLETQYF.

V gene TRBV18 combines with J gene TRBJ2-7, with TRBD2 identical over 7 bases. The germline V gene has CDR1 KGHSH and CDR2 LQKENI. The CDR3 sequence is 14 residues long. Trimming cost V 5 bases and J 5 bases; bases outside gene matches: 9. CDR3 sequence: CASSAGAGRDEQYF. In DNA, the CDR3 is TGTGCCAGCTCAGCAGGCGCAGGGAGGGACGAGCAGTACTTC.

This clone was recorded once. The chain carries TRBV4-2 and TRBJ2-2; the match to TRBD2 covers 7 bases. Per the germline V gene, CDR1 is LGHNA and CDR2 is YNFKEQ. J gave up 4 bases and V 5 bases, and 4 bases lay outside the gene matches. CDR3 length: 14 amino acids. The CDR3 DNA reads TGTGCCAGCAGCTCAGCGGGGCTCACCGGGGAGCTGTTTTTT. It translates to CASSSAGLTGELFF.

The J gene is TRBJ1-6, the V gene TRBV28; 8 positions match TRBD1. With 8 bases clipped from V and 7 bases from J, the junction kept 1 base outside the gene matches. The CDR3 loop spans 12 amino acids. Per the germline V gene, CDR1 is MDHEN and CDR2 is SYDVKM. The CDR3 DNA is TGTGCCAGCTGGGACAGGAATTCACCCCTCCACTTT. Amino acids: CASWDRNSPLHF.